This TCR beta chain was found in a study of PD-L1 blockade in urothelial cancer. Study background: Blood samples had a median of 141,255 T cells.

The sample's time point: peripheral blood 6 weeks after treatment start. Germline V gene data show CDR1 as MNHNS and CDR2 as SASEGT. The CDR3 consists of 13 residues. Study outcomes and limitations: TCR clonality was measured in pretreatment peripheral blood. Clonality below the median predicted better survival.

Sequencing used immunoSEQ multiplex PCR; TCRdb keeps in-frame clones, though not all of them. The data show about 110,000 clones, around 93% seen once. A note on this clone: The antigen remains unidentified. One end of the junction fails to match germline, which may point to a read error.

The sequences come from PBMCs, collected around atezolizumab (anti-PD-L1) treatment. The genes are TRBV6-1 and TRBJ1-2; no clear D. This TCR was sampled from a man aged 55 to 70 with urothelial cancer. DNA of the CDR3: TGTGCCAGCAGTGATCAGAGGAACTCTGGCTACACCTTC. Its translation: CASSDQRNSGYTF.